A selection of T cell receptor beta chains follows, all from one sample in a study of T cells after yellow fever vaccination. MiXCR, run by TCRdb on the 5' RACE reads, gives a single entry per CDR3 protein. The table shows under 350,000 distinct CDR3 sequences, with about 4% occurring only once. Specimen: PBMCs, collected 5 days after the yellow fever booster vaccination. All receptors derive from a man aged 18 to 30 who received the YFV17D yellow fever vaccine. CDR3s include the opening cysteine and the closing phenylalanine or tryptophan. A D gene is named only where the DNA matches it firmly. Size tells how often a clone was seen (once, few, many) or the class of an expanded clone, and some rows leave it out.

d_gene	v_gene	abundance	j_gene	CDR3aa	CDR3nt
TRBD1	TRBV7-3	few	TRBJ2-2	CASSPEGALNTGELFF	TGTGCCAGCAGCCCCGAGGGGGCATTGAACACCGGGGAGCTGTTTTTT
NA	TRBV5-1	many	TRBJ1-4	CASSFASTGGEKLFF	TGCGCCAGCAGCTTCGCGTCAACAGGAGGTGAAAAACTGTTTTTT
NA	TRBV23-1	NA	TRBJ1-2	CASSQLDQAMGYGYTF	TGCGCCAGCAGTCAACTTGATCAGGCCATGGGCTATGGCTACACCTTC
NA	TRBV20-1	NA	TRBJ2-3	CSAAGTFTDTQYF	TGCAGTGCAGCCGGGACCTTCACAGATACGCAGTATTTT
NA	TRBV4-1	NA	TRBJ1-4	CASSPAPGRLSTNEKLFF	TGCGCCAGCAGCCCGGCCCCGGGGAGATTGTCCACTAATGAAAAACTGTTTTTT
NA	TRBV3-2	many	TRBJ2-4	CASSQEQGRQGKNIQYF	TGTGCCAGCAGCCAAGAGCAGGGAAGACAGGGGAAAAACATTCAGTACTTC
NA	TRBV24-1	NA	TRBJ2-6	CATSAGGAGANVLTF	TGTGCCACCAGTGCAGGAGGTGCTGGGGCCAACGTCCTGACTTTC
NA	TRBV6-2/TRBV6-3	NA	TRBJ2-1	CASRGRAQQFF	TGTGCCAGCAGGGGTCGGGCGCAGCAGTTCTTC
NA	TRBV11-2	few	TRBJ2-3	CASSLRPLSSTDTQYF	TGTGCCAGCAGCCTAAGACCATTATCTAGCACAGATACGCAGTATTTT
TRBD1	TRBV12-3/TRBV12-4	many	TRBJ2-3	CASSRTGLNQDTQYF	TGTGCCAGCAGTCGGACAGGGCTAAATCAGGATACGCAGTATTTT
NA	TRBV20-1	once	TRBJ1-1	CSAHTVNTEAFF	TGCAGTGCCCATACGGTAAACACTGAAGCTTTCTTT
NA	TRBV4-2	NA	TRBJ2-1	CASSREKGRYNEQFF	TGTGCCAGCAGCCGAGAGAAGGGTCGCTACAATGAGCAGTTCTTC
NA	TRBV5-1	few	TRBJ2-3	CASSLGGALPTDTQYF	TGCGCCAGCAGCTTGGGCGGGGCCCTCCCCACAGATACGCAGTATTTT
TRBD2	TRBV7-9	many	TRBJ2-3	CASSQLLAGDTDTQYF	TGTGCCAGCAGCCAGCTACTAGCGGGGGACACAGATACGCAGTATTTT
NA	TRBV5-1	many	TRBJ1-1	CASSLGVDTEAFF	TGCGCCAGCAGCTTGGGGGTGGACACTGAAGCTTTCTTT
NA	TRBV6-5	many	TRBJ2-5	CASSYSGGDRTQYF	TGTGCCAGCAGTTACTCGGGAGGGGACAGGACCCAGTACTTC
NA	TRBV6-6	NA	TRBJ2-5	CASNHQETQYF	TGTGCCAGCAACCACCAAGAGACCCAGTACTTC
NA	TRBV20-1	many	TRBJ1-1	CSAESRVGNTEAFF	TGCAGTGCGGAATCCAGGGTGGGGAACACTGAAGCTTTCTTT
TRBD1	TRBV5-5	many	TRBJ2-3	CASSPSDRSTDTQYF	TGTGCCAGCAGCCCCTCGGACAGGAGCACAGATACGCAGTATTTT
TRBD1	TRBV5-1	NA	TRBJ1-3	CASSLGHGTGSGNTIYF	TGCGCCAGCAGCTTGGGCCACGGGACAGGCTCTGGAAACACCATATATTTT
NA	TRBV14	NA	TRBJ1-2	CASSHTLGGSSYGYTF	TGTGCCAGCAGCCATACTCTCGGGGGATCCAGTTATGGCTACACCTTC
TRBD1	TRBV20-1	many	TRBJ2-7	CSARIPTGVDYEQYF	TGCAGTGCTAGAATCCCGACAGGGGTAGACTACGAGCAGTACTTC
NA	TRBV23-1	few	TRBJ2-1	CASSHKSGCHEQFF	TGCGCCAGCAGTCATAAAAGTGGTTGCCATGAGCAGTTCTTC
TRBD1	TRBV12-3/TRBV12-4	NA	TRBJ1-1	CASSPRQGGNTEAFF	TGTGCCAGCAGTCCTCGACAGGGGGGGAACACTGAAGCTTTCTTT
NA	TRBV15	few	TRBJ1-6	CATTNHRIGSPLHF	TGTGCCACCACCAACCACAGGATCGGGTCACCCCTCCACTTT
NA	TRBV2	few	TRBJ2-5	CATARETQYF	TGTGCCACCGCCCGAGAGACCCAGTACTTC
NA	TRBV18	NA	TRBJ2-5	CASSPIRTGETQYF	TGTGCCAGCTCACCGATCCGAACCGGCGAGACCCAGTACTTC
TRBD1	TRBV6-6	NA	TRBJ2-1	CASSLQGARYNEQFF	TGTGCCAGCAGTTTACAGGGGGCGAGATACAATGAGCAGTTCTTC
NA	TRBV7-8	few	TRBJ2-7	CASSRVLWEQYF	TGTGCCAGCAGCCGTGTTTTATGGGAGCAGTACTTC